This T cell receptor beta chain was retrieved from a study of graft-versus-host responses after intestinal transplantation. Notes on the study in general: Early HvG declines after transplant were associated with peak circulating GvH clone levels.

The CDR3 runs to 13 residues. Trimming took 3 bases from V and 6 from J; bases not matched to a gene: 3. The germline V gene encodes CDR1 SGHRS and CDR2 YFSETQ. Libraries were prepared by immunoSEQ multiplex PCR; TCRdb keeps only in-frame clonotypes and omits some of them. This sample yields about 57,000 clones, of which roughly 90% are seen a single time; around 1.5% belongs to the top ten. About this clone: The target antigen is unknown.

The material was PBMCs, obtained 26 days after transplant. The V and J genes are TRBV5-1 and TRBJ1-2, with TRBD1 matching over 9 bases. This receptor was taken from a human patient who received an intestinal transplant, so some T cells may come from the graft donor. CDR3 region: CASSSTGGNGYTF. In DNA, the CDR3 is TGCGCCAGCAGCTCCACAGGGGGCAATGGCTACACCTTC.